Below are 14 T cell receptor beta chains sequenced from a single sample in a study of graft-versus-host responses after intestinal transplantation (dated by TCRdb to the early 2020s). No antigen has been assigned to these receptors. Taken with the paper, the label for time point translates to: cells obtained before transplantation from donor or recipient. Library prep was done by the immunoSEQ multiplex PCR assay. As stored in TCRdb, this immuneACCESS dataset retains in-frame rearrangements with V and J assigned. A fraction of the clones does not appear; measured against another copy, unresolved V genes explain less than half of the discrepancy, and the remainder lacks a known reason. For this sample the table gives 80,000 to 100,000 clones, of which roughly nine tenths were detected only once. Roughly 0.15% of the sample belongs to the ten largest clones. Sequences were derived from unstimulated CD4+ T cells sorted from spleen or lymph node cells, sampled before intestinal transplant. These receptors were collected from a human donor who received an intestinal transplant.

The rearrangement uses TRBV5-1 and TRBJ2-7, with 7 bases matching TRBD1. From germline, CDR1 is SGHRS and CDR2 YFSETQ. Losses at the gene ends were 7 bases for V and 0 bases for J; bases not matched to a gene: 7. CDR3 length equals 14 residues. In nucleotides, the CDR3 is TGCGCCAGCCCATCCGGGGACAGCTCCTACGAGCAGTACTTC. Its protein is CASPSGDSSYEQYF.

This clone was detected only once. The J gene is TRBJ2-1, the V gene TRBV5-5; D gene uncertain. The CDR3 contains 14 residues. V lost 1 base to trimming and J lost 3 bases, with 8 bases between them. Germline values: CDR1 SGHKS, CDR2 YYEKEE (reference sequence). The CDR3 DNA is TGTGCCAGCAGCTTGCAAGTGCGCTACAATGAGCAGTTCTTC. Amino acids: CASSLQVRYNEQFF.

The chain recombines TRBV18 with TRBJ1-4, with a possible D match to TRBD1 (5 bases). The CDR3 is made up of 15 amino acids. Trimming took 3 bases from V and 3 from J, leaving 11 bases between them. CDR1 KGHSH and CDR2 LQKENI come from the germline V gene. CDR3 bases: TGTGCCAGCTCACCCCAGTGGGGCCCTAATGAAAAACTGTTTTTT. Encoded protein: CASSPQWGPNEKLFF.

This chain joins TRBV6-1 and TRBJ1-2; 7 bases fit TRBD1. CDR1 is MNHNS and CDR2 is SASEGT in the germline V gene. This CDR3 spans 14 amino acids. V was pared by 1 base and J by 4 bases, with 3 bases of the junction left unmatched. CDR3 residues: CASSEVNRGYGYTF. Written as DNA, the CDR3 is TGTGCCAGCAGTGAAGTTAACAGGGGCTATGGCTACACCTTC.

J is TRBJ2-5 and V is TRBV2; D might be TRBD1 (6 bases). CDR1 and CDR2 from the germline V gene are SNHLY and FYNNEI. Trimming took off 7 bases at V and 5 bases at J, with 14 bases between the two ends. CDR3 length equals 13 residues. For the CDR3, the DNA is TGTGCCAGCAATTCACAGGGAATTGAGACCCAGTACTTC. Its protein product is CASNSQGIETQYF.

The V call is TRBV19, the J call TRBJ2-4, with D maybe TRBD2 (5 bases). Per the germline V gene, CDR1 is LNHDA and CDR2 is SQIVND (reference sequence). Between the trimmed V and J ends, which lost 4 bases and 2 bases, there was a span of 15 bases. The CDR3 extends over 16 amino acids. CDR3 sequence: CASSRLSPGTKNIQYF. The CDR3 region has the DNA TGTGCCAGTAGTAGGTTATCCCCCGGGACCAAAAACATTCAGTACTTC.

This clone was picked up a small number of times. V usage is TRBV6-1 and J usage is TRBJ2-7; tentatively, D is TRBD2 (6 bases). Trimming took 4 bases from V and 5 from J, leaving 24 bases between them. This CDR3 region has 17 residues. Germline-derived CDR1 and CDR2 are MNHNS and SASEGT. The CDR3 loop is CASSVVGAGQGGHEQYF. CDR3 nucleotide sequence: TGTGCCAGCAGTGTAGTCGGGGCGGGGCAGGGCGGCCACGAGCAGTACTTC.

The chain combines TRBV6-1 with TRBJ2-7; D is unresolved. The germline V gene has CDR1 MNHNS and CDR2 SASEGT. V shed 1 base and J shed 4 bases, with 5 bases lying between them. The CDR3 loop spans 12 amino acids. CDR3 in DNA: TGTGCCAGCAGTGAAGTACTGTACGAGCAGTACTTC. Its protein product is CASSEVLYEQYF.

The gene calls are TRBV4-1 and TRBJ2-7; 11 bases align to TRBD2. The CDR3 covers 19 residues. The germline V gene has CDR1 MGHRA and CDR2 YSYEKL. The junction had 16 bases not matched to a gene; V was cut back by 3 bases and J by 3 bases. The CDR3 spells CASSHLSGTSGGWDYEQYF. DNA of the CDR3: TGCGCCAGCAGCCATCTATCCGGGACTAGCGGAGGGTGGGACTACGAGCAGTACTTC.

The rearrangement links TRBV28 to TRBJ2-1; weak D call: TRBD2 (5 bases). Germline CDR1 is MDHEN and CDR2 is SYDVKM. Trimming shortened V by 10 bases and J by 4 bases, and 20 bases separated the two germline ends. The CDR3 is made up of 15 amino acids. The CDR3 spells CATKNRTGRYNEQFF. Written as DNA, the CDR3 is TGTGCCACAAAAAACCGAACGGGAAGGTACAATGAGCAGTTCTTC.

V gene TRBV5-1 combines with J gene TRBJ1-2, with D possibly matching TRBD1 (6 bases). Trimming shortened V by 4 bases and J by 7 bases, and 17 bases separated the two germline ends. From germline, CDR1 is SGHRS and CDR2 YFSETQ. CDR3 length: 14 amino acids. The CDR3 DNA is TGCGCCAGCAGCCCGACAAGGGGGATAGGTGGCTACACCTTC. It specifies CASSPTRGIGGYTF.

The chain couples TRBV11-2 to TRBJ2-5, with 8 bases identical to TRBD2. From germline, CDR1 is SGHAT and CDR2 FQNNGV. The CDR3 is 16 residues long. Unmatched junction bases numbered 12, after V lost 5 bases and J lost 4 bases. CDR3 loop: CASSVTLRTSPETQYF. In DNA, the CDR3 is TGTGCCAGCAGCGTAACGCTTAGGACTAGCCCAGAGACCCAGTACTTC.

The V call is TRBV29-1, the J call TRBJ2-1; D is possibly TRBD2 (6 bases). Germline CDR1 reads SQVTM; CDR2 reads ANQGSEA. The CDR3 totals 11 residues. Between the trimmed V and J ends, which lost 8 bases and 6 bases, there was a span of 11 bases. CDR3 nucleotide sequence: TGCAGCCCGGGACTCTCCAATGAGCAGTTCTTC. Its protein product is CSPGLSNEQFF.

This chain joins TRBV5-1 and TRBJ2-7; 7 bases are a match to TRBD2. This CDR3 has 14 amino acids. The germline V gene has CDR1 SGHRS and CDR2 YFSETQ. V trimming: 2 bases; J trimming: 2 bases; junction bases outside the gene matches: 4. The CDR3 DNA reads TGCGCCAGCAGCTTTGCAGCGGGAACCTACGAGCAGTACTTC. Translated, it gives CASSFAAGTYEQYF.